This TCR beta chain was identified in a study of T-cell memory formation after mild COVID-19. About the study: There were largely donor-specific TCR clusters.

Study results and limitations: Clones that contracted from day 15 to 85 were balanced CD4/CD8, while later expanders leaned CD4+. SARS-CoV-2 specificity of second-wave clones peaking day 37 was unconfirmed.

Concerning this clonotype itself: Antigen: not known.

The CDR3 is 13 amino acids. The germline CDR1 and CDR2 sequences are MNHNS and SASEGT. V dropped 10 bases and J dropped 5 bases, with 17 bases sitting between them. TCRalpha and TCRbeta libraries used 5'RACE with constant-segment primers and UMIs. A single record per CDR3 protein comes from TCRdb applying MiXCR to the 5' RACE reads. This sample carries fewer than 650,000 distinct CDR3 sequences, approximately 15% of them seen once, and the ten largest clones take around 8.1%. The chain recombines TRBV6-1 with TRBJ2-5; weak D call: TRBD2 (6 bases). This clonotype was sampled from an adult woman who had mild COVID-19 (a few samples of this study predate the infection). Cell type and time point are not known. Sequencing was performed on PBMCs or a T cell subset sorted from them (not recorded which). This CDR3 is CATWGLTRETQYF. CDR3 nucleotides: TGTGCCACCTGGGGACTCACGCGGGAGACCCAGTACTTC.